This TCR beta chain was documented in a study of cytomegalovirus exposure and HLA in healthy donors (dated by TCRdb to about 2017). The study in broad terms: In an earlier analysis of approximately 500 of the donors, approximately 300 Gb of sequence data and 100 million or so unique TCR beta sequences from about 179 million T cells were reported. In a later analysis, previously published TCR beta repertoires from about 670 donors were re-analyzed and high-resolution HLA genotyping was added so that TCR occurrence patterns could be studied. Every repertoire in the discovery cohort had been generated on one and the same sequencing platform. Class I and class II HLA loci were covered by the typing at four-digit resolution. Donor age, sex, ethnicity and CMV serostatus were compiled together with the repertoire data. About five DR-DQ haplotypes were handled as single units for association and clustering, since linkage in the cohort was strong. An earlier analysis of 587 of the donors applied high-throughput TCR beta sequencing to assess whether each TCR beta V gene segment acted as functional or pseudogenic. Rather than drawing on any new phenotypic data, the later analysis identified candidate immune exposures from TCR beta sequences and the way those sequences occurred across donors. The T cell repertoires of about 700 subjects were profiled by immunosequencing and related to cytomegalovirus serostatus. To predict cytomegalovirus infection status, the study brought together high-throughput TCR immunosequencing, statistical association of individual TCRs with disease status, and machine learning. A later genetic analysis took genome-wide SNP genotypes for about 65% of the roughly 670 donors and used that subset as a discovery cohort. The study aimed to test whether cataloging public T cell receptors could reveal signatures of past pathogen exposure. Across 398 genotyped donors of the cohort, an average of roughly 230,000 unique TCR beta nucleotide sequences per donor were sequenced, and roughly a sixth of those sequences were non-productive. About 300 gigabases of sequencing data and tens of millions of unique TCR sequences were included in an early release covering over 600 HLA-typed donors. Along with the approximately 600-subject first cohort, a separate validation cohort of some 130 different subjects was used. The number of donors typed differed by locus, with 629-630 for A, B, C, DRB1 and DQB1, 522 for DQA1, 600 to 610 for DPA1, and about 450 for DPB1. Of the approximately 400 genotyped donors, around 81% fell in the genetic ancestry cluster associated with self-reported Caucasian donors.

The full study reports these points: Linkage disequilibrium might explain the correlated functional status among segregating V segments, but an unknown experimental factor could not be excluded. Because counts were too low, seventeen rarely observed V segments, including chromosome 9 orphons, were excluded from the earlier analysis of some 540 of the donors. A total of fewer than 200 TCR beta chains were listed by the study as associated with cytomegalovirus. A group of highly shared sequence variants was considered likely to be a technical artifact of the sequencing pipeline. According to the authors, the approach could potentially be generalized to other disease states and immunological phenotypes. A later analysis found that TCR association rates varied across HLA loci, with DRB1 alleles showing the most associated TCRs and HLA-C alleles the fewest. The only immune exposure information available for the cohort was CMV serostatus. Most CMV-associated TCR beta chains appeared to be HLA-restricted in a later analysis, and the HLA associations seemed to be driven largely by CMV exposure. When HLA alleles, especially DR and DQ, strongly co-occurred, TCR associations were difficult to assign to individual alleles. A further reported finding was that TCR beta sequences accurately predicted the HLA-A and HLA-B alleles for most subjects in the first cohort. An earlier analysis of 587 of the donors showed that most TCR beta V segments appeared in productive rearrangements either about 87% or about 30% of the time, which broadly matched IMGT annotations. Some IMGT-functional V segments, including TRBV6-2 and TRBV6-3, could not be distinguished by the 87-base-pair reads and were therefore excluded. In vitro tests confirmed that three of the cytomegalovirus-associated TCR beta chains recognize cytomegalovirus antigens. Presence/absence analyses assumed roughly uniform sequencing depth across donors, an assumption that may not hold. Compared with equally common non-associated chains, HLA-associated TCR beta chains in a later analysis were more clonally expanded and had lower generation probabilities. Cytomegalovirus status was reported to be diagnosed by the classifier with high specificity and sensitivity in both the original and validation cohorts. Several of the top co-occurrence clusters appeared to be linked to parvovirus B19, influenza, CMV and Epstein-Barr virus, according to a later analysis. Most TCR sequences were seen in very few donors, while some public TCRs were found in many individuals. The cohort was sequenced for TCR beta chains only, and without alpha or paired-chain data the features that could be detected were limited. In a later genetic analysis, fewer N-insertions in productive TCRs were reported among donors in an Asian-associated ancestry cluster than the 666-donor mean. HLA typing was unavailable for some donors at each locus, so association tests used only the typed subset. An association between a missense DCLRE1C variant and V-gene and J-gene trimming of TCR beta chains was found in a later genetic analysis and replicated in an independent cohort. A later analysis associated 15,000 or so TCR beta sequences with specific HLA alleles at a false discovery rate of 0.05.

V and J lose 1 base and 2 bases, and a span of 8 bases separates them. In the germline V gene, CDR1 corresponds to SGHAT and CDR2 to FQNNGV. The CDR3, cysteine through phenylalanine, is 14 amino acids long. Only the CDR3 portion is preserved as DNA: 42 bases, with reading frame beginning at the first base. To prepare the library, the immunoSEQ multiplex PCR assay was applied. The multiplex PCR relied on a mix of 60 forward primers for TCR Vbeta segments and 13 reverse primers for TCR Jbeta segments. The CDR3 region of rearranged TCR beta genes was amplified from genomic DNA by a multiplex PCR assay. The Illumina HiSeq System was used to sequence the amplified TCR beta libraries as 87-base-pair reads. As for how the authors treated the data: In a later analysis, tens of millions of unique TCR beta chains were counted across the approximately 620 repertoires, and about 10 million of these chains were shared by at least two donors. A nearest-neighbor algorithm error-corrected the raw reads and collapsed the reads into unique sequences, merging closely related sequences to remove PCR and sequencing errors. V, D and J gene segments were assigned by aligning CDR3 sequences to IMGT reference sequences. Each retained sequence needed at least a six-nucleotide match to both a V gene segment and a J gene segment. Rearrangements were classified as productive when the CDR3 lacked stop codons and remained in frame with V and J, and all other rearrangements were classified as non-productive. Following IMGT convention, CDR3 was defined as the stretch from the second conserved V-encoded cysteine up to the conserved J-encoded phenylalanine. The earlier analysis of some 580 of the donors excluded any sequence lacking an unambiguous match to a single V gene segment. An earlier analysis of fewer than 650 of the donors classified V segments as functional when productive rearrangements were above 56.7% and as segregating when the standard deviation between donors was above 5%. A statistical classification framework was developed to diagnose cytomegalovirus status using the catalog of TCR beta chain sequences. In a later analysis, TCR nucleotide sequences were compared against IMGT/GENE-DB human TR gene sequences so that V and J genes could be assigned. A later analysis assigned CDR3 sequences and most-parsimonious VDJ recombination scenarios with the TCRdist pipeline. In a later analysis, every TCR beta chain was defined by the combination of its CDR3 amino acid sequence and its V-gene family, and reads without a unique V-gene family were dropped. A later analysis removed 500 to 650 highly shared, low-generation-probability nucleotide sequences to deal with suspected cross-contamination and a sequencing artifact. A later analysis calculated a clonal expansion index for each public chain from normalized within-repertoire ranks of inferred template counts. A later analysis computed generation probabilities with a VDJ recombination model fitted to out-of-frame rearrangements, and checked the results against IGoR. A later analysis scored TCR-TCR, TCR-HLA and TCR-CMV co-occurrence with hypergeometric tests, applying a repertoire-size bias correction to TCR pairs. A later analysis estimated false discovery rates by permuting HLA or CMV assignments 20 times. In a later analysis, co-occurring TCRs were grouped using DBSCAN, and TCRdist sequence similarity was added for clustering within HLA-allele-positive subsets. For co-occurrence clustering, repertoires with fewer than 30,000 or more than 120,000 public chains were excluded, along with five repertoires with anomalous nucleotide sharing. The table was pulled from immuneACCESS by TCRdb, which kept in-frame rearrangements only. Such tables lose some clones; where checked, under half of the loss comes from unresolved V genes, and the rest has no known cause. The V and J calls and the clone size are those of that table, but D and trimming were determined from the DNA. For this sample there are 99,000 or so clones; about an eighth appear just once. The ten largest clones take up about a sixth of the sample.

In its sample, this clone was seen a few times. It has no known antigen specificity. No qualities accompany the bases; no much larger clone lies one base away. The cohort consisted of 650 to 850 healthy bone marrow donors. At the time of sampling, all cohort members were nominally healthy, though unrecorded immune exposures were likely present. The donor tested CMV seropositive, placing the donor among the 289 seropositive members of the cohort. A peripheral blood sample was provided by each donor, and peripheral blood mononuclear cells were used for TCR beta sequencing. The Qiagen DNeasy Blood Extraction Kit was used to extract genomic DNA from the blood cell samples.

The source material was PBMCs. Here the chain combines TRBV11-2 and TRBJ2-5, with no confident D gene call. The receptor was derived from a man aged 40-50 years in good health and CMV-seropositive. CDR3 loop: CASSLGLEQETQYF. The DNA sequence reads TGTGCCAGCAGCTTAGGGCTAGAGCAAGAGACCCAGTACTTC. When the CDR3 is completed using the reference TRBV11-2 and TRBJ2-5 genes on either side, the full variable domain is EAGVAQSPRYKIIEKRQSVAFWCNPISGHATLYWYQQILGQGPKLLIQFQNNGVVDDSQLPKDRFSAERLKGVDSTLKIQPAKLEDSAVYLCASSLGLEQETQYFGPGTRLLVL.